Listed here are 32 T cell receptor beta chains from one sample, sequenced in a study of blood T cell repertoires in COVID-19. Sequencing was performed with immunoSEQ multiplex PCR; in TCRdb, only in-frame clones are kept and a portion is missing. The repertoire has 150,000 or so clones, more than 85% of them found once; the top ten carry over 0.85%. Sequencing was done on a sample of peripheral blood. The source is a man aged 18 to 35 with acute or convalescent COVID-19.

The chain recombines TRBV7-9 with TRBJ2-3; 9 nucleotides match TRBD2. CDR3 length: 16 amino acids. The junction had 7 bases not matched to a gene; V was cut back by 2 bases and J by 4 bases. CDR1 and CDR2 from the germline V gene are SEHNR and FQNEAQ (reference sequence). The CDR3 DNA is TGTGCCAGCAGCTTATTACAGCGGGGGGTTGCAGATACGCAGTATTTT. It specifies CASSLLQRGVADTQYF.

The chain recombines TRBV12-3 or TRBV12-4 with TRBJ1-1, with D hard to call. The V end was cut by 5 bases, the J end by 3 bases, with 10 bases between. This CDR3 has 13 residues. CDR3 DNA sequence: TGTGCCAGCAGTCCGTCGGGGTACACTGAAGCTTTCTTT. Amino acid sequence: CASSPSGYTEAFF.

The chain uses TRBV5-1 and TRBJ1-1, with D hard to call. This CDR3 has 14 residues. Between the trimmed V and J ends, which lost 0 bases and 3 bases, there was a span of 9 bases. Germline V gene data show CDR1 as SGHRS and CDR2 as YFSETQ. Here the CDR3 reads CASSLADGDTEAFF. The CDR3 DNA reads as TGCGCCAGCAGCTTGGCCGACGGGGACACTGAAGCTTTCTTT.

Only a few counts were recorded for this clone. The chain recombines TRBV30 with TRBJ1-2; no clear D gene. Per germline, CDR1 GTSNPN and CDR2 SVGIG (reference sequence). Trimming removed 0 bases at V and 6 bases at J, with 11 bases between. The CDR3 is made up of 13 amino acids. The CDR3 DNA reads as TGTGCCTGGAGTGTTGGCGGTCGGGATGGCTACACCTTC. Encoded protein: CAWSVGGRDGYTF.

This chain links TRBV6-5 with TRBJ2-7; TRBD1 matches at 8 bases. This CDR3 spans 13 amino acids. Germline V lookup: CDR1 MNHEY, CDR2 SVGAGI. This CDR3 reads CALRQGNFYEQYF. The CDR3 nucleotides read TGTGCTCTCAGACAGGGGAATTTTTACGAGCAGTACTTC.

The genes are TRBV5-4 and TRBJ2-5; 9 bases are shared with TRBD2. With V trimmed by 4 bases and J by 2 bases, 6 bases remained unmatched. The length of the CDR3 is 15 residues. Germline V CDR1 and CDR2: SGHNT, YYREEE (reference sequence). CDR3 sequence (DNA): TGTGCCAGCAGCACCATCCTAGCGGGGCAAGAGACCCAGTACTTC. It yields the protein CASSTILAGQETQYF.

The V and J genes are TRBV6-1 and TRBJ1-5; 7 nucleotides match TRBD1. With V trimmed by 4 bases and J by 0 bases, 0 bases remained unmatched. The CDR3 covers 14 residues. Germline CDR1 reads MNHNS; CDR2 reads SASEGT. This chain's CDR3 is CASSGQGSNQPQHF. The CDR3 DNA reads TGTGCCAGCAGTGGACAGGGTAGCAATCAGCCCCAGCATTTT.

V usage is TRBV7-3 and J usage is TRBJ1-1, with TRBD1 matching 7 bases. CDR1 SGHTA and CDR2 FQGTGA come from the germline V gene. The CDR3 runs 14 residues. V lost 0 bases, J lost 4 bases, and 2 bases stayed unmatched. CDR3: CASSLTGTVTEAFF. CDR3 nucleotides: TGTGCCAGCAGCTTAACAGGGACAGTCACTGAAGCTTTCTTT.

V gene TRBV3-1 (or the pseudogene TRBV3-2) combines with J gene TRBJ2-1, with 10 positions matching TRBD1. The CDR3 totals 16 residues. In germline, CDR1 is LGHDT, CDR2 YNNKEL (reference sequence). The trim removed 4 bases at V and 4 bases at J, leaving 7 bases unmatched. The CDR3 region has the DNA TGTGCCAGCAGCCCCGAGACAGGGGGCGTATACAATGAGCAGTTCTTC. It encodes CASSPETGGVYNEQFF.

The CDR3 reads CASSLRRGTEAFF. The CDR3 DNA reads as TGTGCCAGCAGCCTACGGAGGGGCACTGAAGCTTTCTTT. The genes are TRBV7-3 and TRBJ1-1; possible D gene TRBD1, 5 bases. V lost 5 bases and J lost 4, with 11 bases in between. Per the germline V gene, CDR1 is SGHTA and CDR2 is FQGTGA. The CDR3 runs 13 residues.

The chain links TRBV4-1 to TRBJ1-3, with D uncertain. V lost 0 bases and J 0 bases, leaving 12 bases between the germline ends. The CDR3 is 17 amino acids. The germline gives CDR1 MGHRA, CDR2 YSYEKL. For the CDR3, the DNA is TGCGCCAGCAGCCAAGAAAACGGACTGTTCTCTGGAAACACCATATATTTT. It yields the protein CASSQENGLFSGNTIYF.

CDR3 nucleotides: TGTGCCAGCAGCCAAGGACAGACGGGTAATCAGCCCCAGCATTTT. Residues: CASSQGQTGNQPQHF. This sequence joins TRBV3-1 (or the pseudogene TRBV3-2) and TRBJ1-5, with a tentative D call TRBD1 (5 bases). The CDR3 extends over 15 amino acids. Germline V lookup: CDR1 LGHDT, CDR2 YNNKEL (reference sequence). The germline V and J ends were trimmed by 1 base and 4 bases, with 11 bases remaining between them.

The gene calls are TRBV7-8 and TRBJ1-5; D remains ambiguous. The CDR3 has 16 amino acids. Germline V gives CDR1 SGHVS, CDR2 FQNEAQ. V lost 0 bases to trimming and J lost 0 bases, with 9 bases between them. The CDR3 loop reads CASSLAEIYSNQPQHF. The CDR3 coding sequence is TGTGCCAGCAGCTTAGCGGAGATTTATAGCAATCAGCCCCAGCATTTT.

Here the CDR3 DNA reads TGTGCCAGCAGCCCACCGGTGGCGGGGGGGAACACCGGGGAGCTGTTTTTT. Translation gives CASSPPVAGGNTGELFF. V is TRBV11-2 and J is TRBJ2-2, with 8 bases fitting TRBD2. The CDR3 loop spans 17 amino acids. Germline V gene sequence: CDR1 SGHAT, CDR2 FQNNGV. Losses at the gene ends were 5 bases for V and 1 base for J; bases not matched to a gene: 9.

This chain connects TRBV5-1 to TRBJ2-3; unclear D gene. Trimming cost V 0 bases and J 0 bases, with 5 bases left between them. The CDR3 runs 14 residues. The germline CDR1 and CDR2 sequences are SGHRS and YFSETQ. In DNA, the CDR3 is TGCGCCAGCAGCTTGGCCCAGAGCACAGATACGCAGTATTTT. It yields the protein CASSLAQSTDTQYF.

The V call is TRBV3-1 (or the pseudogene TRBV3-2), the J call TRBJ1-1, with unresolved D. The V and J ends lost 1 base and 5 bases respectively, with 17 bases between them. This CDR3 spans 16 amino acids. Germline V gives CDR1 LGHDT, CDR2 YNNKEL (reference sequence). The DNA of the CDR3 is TGTGCCAGCAGCCAAGTTTTTTCAGCGAGGAGAACTGAAGCTTTCTTT. As protein: CASSQVFSARRTEAFF.

The V gene is TRBV6-2 or TRBV6-3, the J gene TRBJ1-5; no clear D. This CDR3 has 15 residues. The V and J ends lost 2 bases and 3 bases respectively, with 11 bases between them. Germline V gene lookup returns CDR1 MNHEY and CDR2 SVGEGT. CDR3 coding DNA: TGTGCCAGCAGTTACATCACATCATTCAATCAGCCCCAGCATTTT. Translating gives CASSYITSFNQPQHF.

This clone appeared a single time. The gene calls are TRBV18 and TRBJ2-7, with D possibly matching TRBD2 (5 bases). Germline CDR1 KGHSH, CDR2 LQKENI. V lost 1 base and J 3 bases, leaving 10 bases between the germline ends. The CDR3 loop spans 14 amino acids. The chain's CDR3 is CASSPQDGVYEQYV. The CDR3 DNA is TGTGCCAGCTCACCACAAGACGGGGTCTACGAGCAGTACGTC.

This sequence joins TRBV27 and TRBJ2-2; no clear D. The V gene's germline CDR1 is MNHEY and CDR2 SMNVEV (reference sequence). V lost 3 bases and J lost 6, with 5 bases in between. The CDR3 runs 12 residues. The CDR3 coding sequence is TGTGCCAGCAGTTTTATCTCCGGGGAGCTGTTTTTT. It encodes CASSFISGELFF.

This rearrangement joins TRBV12-3 or TRBV12-4 to TRBJ1-1; D not resolved. V was trimmed by 6 bases and J by 0 bases, leaving 8 bases between them. This CDR3 has 13 amino acids. The CDR3, as DNA: TGTGCCAGCAGGAGCCAAATGAACACTGAAGCTTTCTTT. It specifies CASRSQMNTEAFF.

The V and J genes are TRBV29-1 and TRBJ1-4; TRBD1 agrees at 7 bases. This CDR3 spans 13 amino acids. Looked up from germline, CDR1 is SQVTM and CDR2 is ANQGSEA. J lost 1 base, V lost 6 bases, and 2 bases had no gene match. In DNA, the CDR3 is TGCAGCGTAGCAGGGGGAACTAATGAAAAACTGTTTTTT. Protein sequence: CSVAGGTNEKLFF.

V and J are TRBV27 and TRBJ1-4; D might be TRBD1 (5 bases). This CDR3 is built from 16 residues. CDR1 and CDR2 (germline): MNHEY, SMNVEV (reference sequence). V was shortened by 5 bases and J by 1 base, with 14 bases between the two germline ends. CDR3 sequence: CASSLGTARTNEKLFF. Here the CDR3 DNA reads TGTGCCAGCAGTCTAGGGACTGCTCGAACTAATGAAAAACTGTTTTTT.

The sample holds one count of this clone. This chain uses TRBV15 with TRBJ2-7; D ambiguous. There are 14 residues in the CDR3. The V gene lost 0 bases and the J gene lost 3 bases, with 9 bases spanning the gap. The germline gives CDR1 LNHNV, CDR2 YYDKDF (reference sequence). CDR3 DNA: TGTGCCACCAGCAGAGATACACGAAACTACGAGCAGTACGTC. It translates to CATSRDTRNYEQYV.

V gene TRBV10-3 combines with J gene TRBJ1-1, with a tentative D call TRBD1 (6 bases). Germline V gene sequence: CDR1 ENHRY, CDR2 SYGVKD. V was shortened by 4 bases and J by 7 bases, with 13 bases between the two germline ends. This CDR3 has 13 residues. The CDR3 nucleotides are TGTGCCATCAGTGGGGGGCAGGGTCGTGAAGCTTTCTTT. Its translation: CAISGGQGREAFF.

V gene TRBV6-1 combines with J gene TRBJ2-4; D possibly corresponds to TRBD1 (5 bases). From germline, CDR1 is MNHNS and CDR2 SASEGT. Deletions cut 1 base from V and 2 bases from J, with 12 bases between. The CDR3 has 16 residues. CDR3 sequence (DNA): TGTGCCAGCAGTGAAGTTAGGGGTGGAACCAAAAACATTCAGTACTTC. It codes for CASSEVRGGTKNIQYF.

The rearrangement joins TRBV5-5 to TRBJ1-1; D possibly corresponds to TRBD1 (6 bases). V lost 0 bases, J lost 3 bases, and 9 bases lay in between. The length of the CDR3 is 14 residues. Germline CDR1 is SGHKS and CDR2 is YYEKEE (reference sequence). CDR3 sequence (DNA): TGTGCCAGCAGCTTGGCACAGGGTCACACTGAAGCTTTCTTT. It translates to CASSLAQGHTEAFF.

V gene TRBV5-1 combines with J gene TRBJ1-1, with 8 nucleotides matching TRBD1. This CDR3 has 14 residues. V was pared by 5 bases and J by 5 bases, with 8 bases of the junction left unmatched. Germline V gene lookup returns CDR1 SGHRS and CDR2 YFSETQ. The CDR3 coding sequence is TGCGCCAGCAGTTCGAGGACAGGGAGGACTGAAGCTTTCTTT. It yields the protein CASSSRTGRTEAFF.

The CDR3 nucleotides read TGTGCCAGCAGCTTAGTGATAGCGGGGGCAGATACGCAGTATTTT. It specifies CASSLVIAGADTQYF. The chain uses TRBV7-9 and TRBJ2-3; 9 nucleotides align to TRBD2. CDR1 and CDR2 (germline): SEHNR, FQNEAQ (reference sequence). The CDR3 totals 15 residues. V trimming: 1 base; J trimming: 4 bases; junction bases outside the gene matches: 3.

The V gene is TRBV7-2, the J gene TRBJ1-5, with D hard to call. The V gene lost 1 base and the J gene lost 2 bases, with 9 bases spanning the gap. CDR1 and CDR2 (germline): SGHTA, FQGNSA. The CDR3 has 15 amino acids. CDR3 DNA sequence: TGTGCCAGCAGCTTAGGAGGGAGCGGCAATCAGCCCCAGCATTTT. Amino acid sequence: CASSLGGSGNQPQHF.

Comment on this clone: A read error may produce the germline difference seen at one junction end. The rearrangement joins TRBV28 to TRBJ2-7, with D perhaps matching TRBD1 (5 bases). The germline gives CDR1 MDHEN, CDR2 SYDVKM. This CDR3 comprises 12 residues. CDR3 amino acids: CASSFESAGSNF. For the CDR3, the DNA is TGTGCCAGCAGTTTTGAGTCGGCAGGGTCAAACTTC.

V is TRBV6-1 and J is TRBJ1-2; TRBD1 might be the D (5 bases). This CDR3 is 15 amino acids long. Germline CDR1 MNHNS, CDR2 SASEGT. V was trimmed by 0 bases and J by 0 bases, leaving 8 bases between them. CDR3 coding DNA: TGTGCCAGCAGTGAAGCGGAGGGGCCTAACTATGGCTACACCTTC. It translates to CASSEAEGPNYGYTF.

The V call is TRBV3-1 (or the pseudogene TRBV3-2), the J call TRBJ2-7; D may be TRBD2 (6 bases). The CDR3 has 13 amino acids. Per germline, CDR1 LGHDT and CDR2 YNNKEL (reference sequence). V lost 4 bases, J lost 1 base, and 8 bases lay in between. The CDR3 is CASSLGLSYEQYF. The CDR3 coding sequence is TGTGCCAGCAGCCTCGGACTATCCTACGAGCAGTACTTC.